Presented here are 26 T cell receptor beta chains from one specimen sequenced in a study of blood T cell repertoires in COVID-19. Data came from immunoSEQ multiplex PCR; TCRdb stores just in-frame clones and leaves some out. The sample lists under 500,000 clones; roughly 85% were seen once. Source material: PBMCs or T cells enriched from blood (not recorded which). Receptor source: a young woman with acute COVID-19.

This chain connects TRBV3-1 (or the pseudogene TRBV3-2) to TRBJ1-5, with D unresolved. The CDR3 has 16 residues. The germline CDR1 and CDR2 sequences are LGHDT and YNNKEL (reference sequence). V gave up 0 bases and J gave up 10 bases, with 19 bases separating them. CDR3 bases: TGTGCCAGCAGCCAAGATGTACGTTGCCAGTTGAATCCCCAGCATTTT. Its translation: CASSQDVRCQLNPQHF.

The V gene is TRBV7-9, the J gene TRBJ2-2; D might be TRBD2 (6 bases). Germline assignment: CDR1 SEHNR and CDR2 FQNEAQ (reference sequence). V was shortened by 1 base and J by 2 bases, with 11 bases between the two germline ends. This CDR3 is 16 amino acids long. The CDR3 DNA reads as TGTGCCAGCAGCTTAGGCCCTAGCGACAACACCGGGGAGCTGTTTTTT. As protein: CASSLGPSDNTGELFF.

This chain connects TRBV10-1 to TRBJ2-2; a weak D match, TRBD2 (6 bases). Germline CDR1 and CDR2: WNHNN and SYGVQD (reference sequence). The CDR3 runs to 14 residues. With 3 bases removed from V and 6 bases from J, the gap between germline ends came to 11 bases. In nucleotides, the CDR3 is TGCGCCAGCAGTGAACGAGGGAGGCCCGGGGAGCTGTTTTTT. As protein: CASSERGRPGELFF.

The chain combines TRBV7-2 with TRBJ2-7; D is perhaps TRBD1 (5 bases). Germline values: CDR1 SGHTA, CDR2 FQGNSA. The CDR3 consists of 13 residues. Trimming took 9 bases from V and 2 from J, leaving 14 bases between them. In DNA, the CDR3 is TGTGCCAGTGGGGCCCCTCCCACCTACGAGCAGTACTTC. Translation: CASGAPPTYEQYF.

This clone appeared a few times. The chain is built from TRBV6-2 or TRBV6-3 and TRBJ2-7; D is perhaps TRBD2 (6 bases). The CDR3 length is 14 residues. Germline CDR1 reads MNHEY; CDR2 reads SVGEGT. Trimming took 5 bases from V and 5 from J, leaving 16 bases between them. In DNA, the CDR3 is TGTGCCAGCAGTACCCCACAGACTAGGAACGAGCAGTACTTC. Its translation: CASSTPQTRNEQYF.

The J gene is TRBJ2-7, the V gene TRBV28; 7 nucleotides agree with TRBD2. V trimming: 3 bases; J trimming: 4 bases; junction bases outside the gene matches: 12. Germline V gene data show CDR1 as MDHEN and CDR2 as SYDVKM. This CDR3 region has 16 residues. The CDR3 DNA is TGTGCCAGCAGTTTTTCCTTAAAGGGAGGGCCTTACGAGCAGTACTTC. Its translation is CASSFSLKGGPYEQYF.

The genes are TRBV10-3 and TRBJ2-7; a weak D match, TRBD2 (6 bases). Germline assignment: CDR1 ENHRY and CDR2 SYGVKD. The CDR3 length is 15 residues. Between the trimmed V and J ends, which lost 2 bases and 2 bases, there was a span of 13 bases. CDR3 in DNA: TGTGCCATCAGTGAGATCGGGGGAAATACCTACGAGCAGTACTTC. Translated: CAISEIGGNTYEQYF.

The rearrangement joins TRBV10-2 to TRBJ2-1; perhaps TRBD2 as D (5 bases). V lost 3 bases, J lost 13 bases, and 16 bases lay in between. The germline CDR1 and CDR2 sequences are WSHSY and SAAADI. This CDR3 is 13 amino acids long. This chain's CDR3 is CASSEPGTRFQFF. CDR3 DNA: TGCGCCAGCAGTGAACCGGGAACACGATTTCAGTTCTTC.

The chain uses TRBV6-5 and TRBJ1-4; D may be TRBD1 (6 bases). CDR3 length: 13 residues. Germline V gene sequence: CDR1 MNHEY, CDR2 SVGAGI. Between the trimmed V and J ends, which lost 7 bases and 5 bases, there was a span of 11 bases. This CDR3 is CASTRTVNEKLFF. The CDR3 DNA sequence: TGTGCCAGCACGAGGACAGTCAATGAAAAACTGTTTTTT.

About this clone: Other DNA sequences from this sample encode an identical CDR3 as well. The chain links TRBV7-3 to TRBJ2-5; D is perhaps TRBD2 (5 bases). The germline V and J ends were trimmed by 2 bases and 5 bases, with 6 bases remaining between them. This CDR3 region has 12 residues. CDR1 is SGHTA, CDR2 FQGTGA, per germline. CDR3 amino acids: CASSLSGETQYF. The CDR3 DNA sequence: TGTGCCAGCAGCTTATCGGGGGAGACCCAGTACTTC.

The chain has TRBV9 and TRBJ1-5, with D maybe TRBD1 (5 bases). The germline V gene has CDR1 SGDLS and CDR2 YYNGEE. The CDR3 is 17 residues long. The ends were cut back, 0 bases at V and 0 bases at J, with 13 bases in the middle. CDR3 sequence: CASSVGDSLYSNQPQHF. The CDR3 DNA reads as TGTGCCAGCAGCGTAGGCGACAGTCTTTATAGCAATCAGCCCCAGCATTTT.

The rearrangement links TRBV24-1 to TRBJ1-2; 9 bases align to TRBD1. CDR1 is KGHDR, CDR2 SFDVKD, per germline. V dropped 4 bases and J dropped 6; count of bases not matched to a gene: 8. CDR3 length: 15 amino acids. The CDR3 sequence is CATSEQPGQGHGYTF. CDR3 coding DNA: TGTGCCACCAGTGAGCAGCCGGGACAGGGTCATGGCTACACCTTC.

The chain has TRBV28 and TRBJ2-7, with 13 bases fitting TRBD2. Germline V gives CDR1 MDHEN, CDR2 SYDVKM. Unmatched junction bases numbered 1, after V lost 7 bases and J lost 4 bases. CDR3 length equals 13 residues. The DNA of the CDR3 is TGTGCCAGCATACTAGCGGGAGGGTACGAGCAGTACTTC. Its translation is CASILAGGYEQYF.

The chain carries TRBV15 and TRBJ1-2, with a tentative D call TRBD1 (5 bases). The V and J ends lost 3 bases and 6 bases respectively, with 11 bases between them. Germline-derived CDR1 and CDR2 are LNHNV and YYDKDF (reference sequence). The CDR3 spans 13 residues. The CDR3 bases are TGTGCCACCAGCAGTCCAGGGATGGATGGCTACACCTTC. This encodes CATSSPGMDGYTF.

The rearrangement links TRBV4-3 to TRBJ1-1; 7 positions agree with TRBD1. Looked up from germline, CDR1 is LGHNA and CDR2 is YSLEER. This CDR3 spans 16 amino acids. Losses at the gene ends were 0 bases for V and 2 bases for J; bases not matched to a gene: 6. The CDR3, as DNA: TGCGCCAGCAGCCAAGACGGTGGGACAGAAAACACTGAAGCTTTCTTT. This encodes CASSQDGGTENTEAFF.

V is TRBV12-3 or TRBV12-4 and J is TRBJ2-2; D is ambiguous. Trimming took off 5 bases at V and 2 bases at J, with 3 bases between the two ends. The CDR3 spans 12 residues. The chain's CDR3 is CASSQNTGELFF. The CDR3 DNA is TGTGCCAGCAGTCAAAACACCGGGGAGCTGTTTTTT.

V gene TRBV2 combines with J gene TRBJ2-1; 10 bases map to TRBD2. Germline values: CDR1 SNHLY, CDR2 FYNNEI. The CDR3 covers 16 residues. J lost 7 bases, V lost 2 bases, and 8 bases had no gene match. CDR3 sequence (DNA): TGTGCCAGCAGTGAATTTCAGCGGGGGGGTTCTAATGAGCAGTTCTTC. Translated: CASSEFQRGGSNEQFF.

The genes are TRBV4-1 and TRBJ2-2, with D possibly matching TRBD2 (6 bases). The CDR3 runs 15 residues. CDR1 MGHRA and CDR2 YSYEKL come from the germline V gene. V lost 3 bases and J lost 4, with 12 bases in between. The CDR3 DNA reads TGCGCCAGCAGCCACGGAGGGCGGCCCACCGGGGAGCTGTTTTTT. Translating gives CASSHGGRPTGELFF.

This chain joins TRBV19 and TRBJ2-2, with a weak D call TRBD1 (5 bases). CDR3 length: 15 residues. V lost 3 bases to trimming and J lost 5 bases, with 13 bases between them. Germline values: CDR1 LNHDA, CDR2 SQIVND (reference sequence). As DNA, the CDR3 is TGTGCCAGTAGTATGAGTGGACAACGAACCGGGGAGCTGTTTTTT. Encoded protein: CASSMSGQRTGELFF.

This clone was counted only a few times. V usage is TRBV2 and J usage is TRBJ2-1, with TRBD1 matching over 7 bases. The germline CDR1 and CDR2 sequences are SNHLY and FYNNEI. The V gene end was trimmed by 7 bases and the J gene end by 3 bases; junction bases not matched to a gene: 6. This CDR3 spans 14 amino acids. The CDR3 DNA reads as TGTGCCAGCACCCTGGACAGGAGCTACAATGAGCAGTTCTTC. Amino acids: CASTLDRSYNEQFF.

This clone was counted a single time. The chain is built from TRBV29-1 and TRBJ2-7; 7 bases agree with TRBD1. CDR3 length: 14 residues. The trim removed 4 bases at V and 0 bases at J, leaving 6 bases unmatched. CDR1 is SQVTM, CDR2 ANQGSEA, per germline. The CDR3 region has the DNA TGCAGCGTTGTACGGGACAGCAGCTCCTACGAGCAGTACTTC. Translated, it gives CSVVRDSSSYEQYF.

The V gene is TRBV10-3, the J gene TRBJ1-5; 9 bases agree with TRBD1. V was clipped by 3 bases and J by 7 bases; unmatched bases: 13. Germline V gene lookup returns CDR1 ENHRY and CDR2 SYGVKD. This CDR3 contains 17 residues. The chain's CDR3 is CAISDAYRGRSGQPQHF. The CDR3 DNA reads TGTGCCATCAGTGACGCATACAGGGGGCGGTCGGGGCAGCCCCAGCATTTT.

The table lists this clone with a few counts. This chain connects TRBV5-4 to TRBJ1-2, with no clear D. V lost 7 bases and J lost 4, with 5 bases in between. Germline lookup yields CDR1 SGHNT and CDR2 YYREEE (reference sequence). The CDR3 contains 10 residues. The CDR3 nucleotides read TGTGCCAGCCACTTCTATGGCTACACCTTC. It translates to CASHFYGYTF.

V and J are TRBV5-1 and TRBJ2-3, with D maybe TRBD1 (6 bases). The CDR3 has 16 amino acids. Germline CDR1 and CDR2: SGHRS and YFSETQ. V was shortened by 0 bases and J by 2 bases, with 13 bases between the two germline ends. The CDR3: CASSLAGTGFTDTQYF. CDR3 sequence (DNA): TGCGCCAGCAGCTTGGCCGGAACAGGGTTCACAGATACGCAGTATTTT.

V is TRBV10-3 and J is TRBJ2-1; TRBD2 agrees at 7 bases. With V trimmed by 8 bases and J by 6 bases, 4 bases remained unmatched. Germline-derived CDR1 and CDR2 are ENHRY and SYGVKD. The CDR3 length is 12 residues. CDR3 sequence: CAIPAGVNEQFF. The CDR3 DNA is TGTGCCATCCCCGCGGGAGTCAATGAGCAGTTCTTC.

The J gene is TRBJ2-1, the V gene TRBV7-2; no reliable D call. The CDR3 runs to 16 residues. The germline gives CDR1 SGHTA, CDR2 FQGNSA. The V and J ends lost 5 bases and 1 base respectively, with 15 bases between them. In DNA, the CDR3 is TGTGCCAGCAGCGTAACATTCGCCTCTTCCTACAATGAGCAGTTCTTC. Translated, it gives CASSVTFASSYNEQFF.